This is a list of T cell receptor beta chains from one sample in a study of T cell changes during pregnancy in multiple sclerosis. Sequencing was performed with immunoSEQ multiplex PCR; in TCRdb, only in-frame clones are kept and a portion is missing. The table shows roughly 87,000 clones, with roughly 95% occurring only once. The sample here was peripheral blood, taken in the third trimester of pregnancy. These TCRs come from a female donor in good health, enrolled as a control in a pregnancy study. Both conserved end residues are part of each CDR3. A D gene is named only where the DNA matches it firmly. The size entry is marked missing in some rows and otherwise reads once, few, many or a size class.

j_gene: TRBJ2-7; d_gene: NA; abundance: NA; v_gene: TRBV21-1; CDR3aa: CASSKSGRGQRVLEQYF; CDR3nt: TGTGCCAGCAGCAAAAGCGGGAGAGGGCAGCGGGTTTTGGAGCAGTACTTC
j_gene: TRBJ2-7; d_gene: TRBD1; abundance: NA; v_gene: TRBV28; CDR3aa: CASSFRDRGDEQYF; CDR3nt: TGTGCCAGCAGTTTCCGGGACAGGGGAGACGAGCAGTACTTC
j_gene: TRBJ1-1; d_gene: NA; abundance: NA; v_gene: TRBV15; CDR3aa: CATSRQGLNTEAFF; CDR3nt: TGTGCCACCAGCAGACAGGGGTTGAACACTGAAGCTTTCTTT
j_gene: TRBJ2-5; d_gene: NA; abundance: NA; v_gene: TRBV19; CDR3aa: CASSMWTQETQYF; CDR3nt: TGTGCCAGTAGTATGTGGACTCAAGAGACCCAGTACTTC
j_gene: TRBJ1-5; d_gene: TRBD1; abundance: NA; v_gene: TRBV6-6; CDR3aa: CASSPGTGTQPQHF; CDR3nt: TGTGCCAGCAGTCCCGGGACAGGGACTCAGCCCCAGCATTTT
j_gene: TRBJ2-7; d_gene: NA; abundance: NA; v_gene: TRBV27; CDR3aa: CASSNYFGTGNEQYF; CDR3nt: TGTGCCAGCAGTAATTACTTCGGAACAGGAAACGAGCAGTACTTC
j_gene: TRBJ2-7; d_gene: TRBD2; abundance: NA; v_gene: TRBV28; CDR3aa: CASSFTGGDYEQYF; CDR3nt: TGTGCCAGCAGTTTTACGGGAGGGGATTACGAGCAGTACTTC
j_gene: TRBJ1-6; d_gene: TRBD1; abundance: NA; v_gene: TRBV4-1; CDR3aa: CASSRGQGANSPLHF; CDR3nt: TGCGCCAGCAGCCGCGGACAGGGGGCTAATTCACCCCTCCACTTT
j_gene: TRBJ1-3; d_gene: TRBD1; abundance: NA; v_gene: TRBV28; CDR3aa: CASSDRDRGTTDTIYF; CDR3nt: TGTGCCAGCAGTGATCGGGACAGGGGGACGACGGACACCATATATTTT
j_gene: TRBJ2-3; d_gene: NA; abundance: NA; v_gene: TRBV7-2; CDR3aa: CASSLLPDPDTQYF; CDR3nt: TGTGCCAGCAGCTTATTGCCAGATCCAGATACGCAGTATTTT
j_gene: TRBJ2-2; d_gene: TRBD2; abundance: NA; v_gene: TRBV9; CDR3aa: CASSVGGRVTGELFF; CDR3nt: TGTGCCAGCAGCGTAGGCGGGAGAGTCACCGGGGAGCTGTTTTTT
j_gene: TRBJ2-7; d_gene: NA; abundance: once; v_gene: TRBV5-1; CDR3aa: CASSTGTFTYEQYF; CDR3nt: TGCGCCAGCAGCACCGGGACATTTACCTACGAGCAGTACTTC
j_gene: TRBJ2-1; d_gene: NA; abundance: NA; v_gene: TRBV5-4; CDR3aa: CASSFRLSSYNEQFF; CDR3nt: TGTGCCAGCAGCTTCCGACTGAGCTCCTACAATGAGCAGTTCTTC
j_gene: TRBJ2-2; d_gene: TRBD1; abundance: once; v_gene: TRBV18; CDR3aa: CASSPDRAVTGELFF; CDR3nt: TGTGCCAGCTCACCGGACAGGGCTGTGACCGGGGAGCTGTTTTTT
j_gene: TRBJ2-4; d_gene: NA; abundance: NA; v_gene: TRBV19; CDR3aa: CASSEIAKNIQYF; CDR3nt: TGTGCCAGTAGTGAGATAGCCAAAAACATTCAGTACTTC
j_gene: TRBJ2-7; d_gene: NA; abundance: NA; v_gene: TRBV4-1; CDR3aa: CASSQDGESGYEQYF; CDR3nt: TGCGCCAGCAGCCAAGACGGGGAGTCGGGCTACGAGCAGTACTTC
j_gene: TRBJ2-3; d_gene: TRBD2; abundance: once; v_gene: TRBV5-6; CDR3aa: CASSLQTGRLAGDMDTQYF; CDR3nt: TGTGCCAGCAGCTTACAAACAGGGAGGCTAGCGGGAGACATGGATACGCAGTATTTT
j_gene: TRBJ1-1; d_gene: NA; abundance: NA; v_gene: TRBV2; CDR3aa: CASRANTGNTEAFF; CDR3nt: TGTGCCAGCAGGGCCAACACAGGGAACACTGAAGCTTTCTTT
j_gene: TRBJ2-7; d_gene: TRBD2; abundance: NA; v_gene: TRBV28; CDR3aa: CASSQGLGGYEQYF; CDR3nt: TGTGCCAGCAGCCAGGGACTAGGGGGCTACGAGCAGTACTTC
j_gene: TRBJ2-7; d_gene: NA; abundance: NA; v_gene: TRBV28; CDR3aa: CASSLRQVPYEQYF; CDR3nt: TGTGCCAGCAGTTTGAGACAGGTACCCTACGAGCAGTACTTC
j_gene: TRBJ1-1; d_gene: TRBD1; abundance: NA; v_gene: TRBV5-4; CDR3aa: CASSSADRAPNTEAFF; CDR3nt: TGTGCCAGCAGCTCCGCGGACAGGGCCCCGAACACTGAAGCTTTCTTT
j_gene: TRBJ2-1; d_gene: NA; abundance: NA; v_gene: TRBV12-5; CDR3aa: CASGHQVFGEQFF; CDR3nt: TGTGCTAGTGGTCACCAAGTTTTCGGGGAGCAGTTCTTC